One and the same sample provided the 18 T cell receptor beta chains below, sequenced in a study of cytomegalovirus exposure and HLA in healthy donors. Vbeta (60) and Jbeta (13) primers were used in the PCR. Some clones are missing from TCRdb's copy, which holds only in-frame ones; the method was immunoSEQ multiplex PCR. The sample contains 110,000 to 150,000 clones, 80% of which appear only once. The specimen sequenced was PBMCs. Every receptor here comes from a man aged 35-49 years in good health and CMV-seronegative.

This chain uses TRBV30 with TRBJ1-1; 7 bases are a match to TRBD1. The V gene's germline CDR1 is GTSNPN and CDR2 SVGIG (reference sequence). The CDR3 is made up of 14 amino acids. V trimming: 2 bases; J trimming: 1 base; junction bases outside the gene matches: 4. This CDR3 is CAWSPDRRNTEAFF. The DNA for the CDR3 is TGTGCCTGGAGTCCGGACAGGAGGAACACTGAAGCTTTCTTT.

This chain connects TRBV27 to TRBJ2-2, with 9 positions matching TRBD2. Germline lookup yields CDR1 MNHEY and CDR2 SMNVEV (reference sequence). The CDR3 contains 16 residues. J lost 4 bases, V lost 1 base, and 4 bases had no gene match. In nucleotides, the CDR3 is TGTGCCAGCAGTTTATTCGTAGCGGGGGCCACCGGGGAGCTGTTTTTT. Translated: CASSLFVAGATGELFF.

V is TRBV5-1 and J is TRBJ1-5, with a weak D call TRBD1 (6 bases). The CDR3 is made up of 13 amino acids. Looked up from germline, CDR1 is SGHRS and CDR2 is YFSETQ. The V gene lost 5 bases and the J gene lost 6 bases, with 12 bases spanning the gap. The CDR3 region has the DNA TGCGCCAGCAGTCCCGAGGGGGTTCAGCCCCAGCATTTT. Protein sequence: CASSPEGVQPQHF.

This rearrangement joins TRBV5-1 to TRBJ1-4; 7 nucleotides align to TRBD1. The J segment lost 5 bases and the V segment lost 3 bases, leaving 7 bases of the junction unmatched. Germline V gives CDR1 SGHRS, CDR2 YFSETQ. CDR3 length: 15 residues. The DNA of the CDR3 is TGCGCCAGCAGCTCAGCCGGGACAGAAAATGAAAAACTGTTTTTT. Protein: CASSSAGTENEKLFF.

The chain combines TRBV2 with TRBJ2-2, with D perhaps TRBD1 (5 bases). This CDR3 has 15 residues. V was trimmed by 1 base and J by 5 bases, leaving 11 bases between them. Germline CDR1 reads SNHLY; CDR2 reads FYNNEI. In DNA, the CDR3 is TGTGCCAGCAGTGAAGTTAGCAGGGCGACCGGGGAGCTGTTTTTT. Protein product: CASSEVSRATGELFF.

For the CDR3, the DNA is TGTGCCAGCAGTGAAGCAGGGATGGGCGATGAAAAACTGTTTTTT. This encodes CASSEAGMGDEKLFF. The chain recombines TRBV25-1 with TRBJ1-4; TRBD1 might be the D (5 bases). From germline, CDR1 is MGHDK and CDR2 SYGVNS. V lost 2 bases, J lost 6 bases, and 13 bases lay in between. The CDR3 has 15 residues. Full variable domain (missing parts from reference TRBV25-1 and TRBJ1-4): EADIYQTPRYLVIGTGKKITLECSQTMGHDKMYWYQQDPGMELHLIHYSYGVNSTEKGDLSSESTVSRIRTEHFPLTLESARPSHTSQYLCASSEAGMGDEKLFFGSGTQLSVL.

This chain uses TRBV5-4 with TRBJ2-6; D remains unclear. The V end was cut by 1 base, the J end by 2 bases, with 10 bases between. This CDR3 region has 16 residues. CDR1 and CDR2 (germline): SGHNT, YYREEE (reference sequence). The CDR3 here is CASSLRLGAGANVLTF. As DNA, the CDR3 is TGTGCCAGCAGCTTGAGGTTGGGCGCTGGGGCCAACGTCCTGACTTTC.

The chain employs TRBV18 and TRBJ1-1; D is uncertain. Per germline, CDR1 KGHSH and CDR2 LQKENI. V shed 3 bases and J shed 2 bases, with 10 bases lying between them. The CDR3 is 14 amino acids. The CDR3 here is CASSPTAVNTEAFF. In DNA form, the CDR3 reads TGTGCCAGCTCACCGACTGCAGTAAACACTGAAGCTTTCTTT. Full variable domain (rest looked up from reference TRBV18 and TRBJ1-1): NAGVMQNPRHLVRRRGQEARLRCSPMKGHSHVYWYRQLPEEGLKFMVYLQKENIIDESGMPKERFSAEFPKEGPSILRIQQVVRGDSAAYFCASSPTAVNTEAFFGQGTRLTVV.

Details on this clone: Germline and junction disagree at one end, which may indicate a read error. J is TRBJ2-7 and V is TRBV7-7; D possibly corresponds to TRBD1 (5 bases). This CDR3 is 13 amino acids long. The germline V gene encodes CDR1 SSHAT and CDR2 FNYEAQ (reference sequence). This chain's CDR3 is CASSSRESYEQYF. The CDR3 DNA is TGTGCTAGCAGCTCCAGGGAATCCTACGAGCAGTACTTC.

The V and J genes are TRBV18 and TRBJ2-1; D perhaps matches TRBD1 (6 bases). Germline assignment: CDR1 KGHSH and CDR2 LQKENI. Trimming stripped 1 base from V and 5 bases from J, with 9 bases between. The CDR3 has 14 amino acids. CDR3 sequence: CASSPLDSHNEQFF. CDR3 nucleotides: TGTGCCAGCTCACCACTGGACAGTCACAATGAGCAGTTCTTC.

J is TRBJ2-1 and V is TRBV7-9; a weak D match, TRBD1 (5 bases). Deletions cut 3 bases from V and 5 bases from J, with 8 bases between. From germline, CDR1 is SEHNR and CDR2 FQNEAQ (reference sequence). This CDR3 has 13 amino acids. The CDR3 DNA reads as TGTGCCAGCAGCTTTCTAGGGGACAATGAGCAGTTCTTC. Residues: CASSFLGDNEQFF.

The chain couples TRBV2 to TRBJ1-2; TRBD1 matches at 8 bases. Germline CDR1 is SNHLY and CDR2 is FYNNEI. There are 15 residues in the CDR3. Unmatched junction bases numbered 10, after V lost 6 bases and J lost 4 bases. The CDR3, as DNA: TGTGCCAGCAGGGTAGGACAGGGCGTCGTCTATGGCTACACCTTC. This gives the protein CASRVGQGVVYGYTF.

For the CDR3, the DNA is TGTGCCAGCAGTTTCAGAGGACTAGCGGGCTTCACCGGGGAGCTGTTTTTT. Its protein is CASSFRGLAGFTGELFF. This chain links TRBV27 with TRBJ2-2; the match to TRBD2 covers 11 bases. Germline trimming cut 3 bases from V and 4 bases from J; bases unmatched to any gene: 7. Germline assignment: CDR1 MNHEY and CDR2 SMNVEV (reference sequence). The CDR3 consists of 17 residues.

The V gene is TRBV7-3, the J gene TRBJ1-5; D is unclear. The ends were cut back, 0 bases at V and 1 base at J, with 4 bases in the middle. This CDR3 region has 14 residues. Germline loops: CDR1 SGHTA, CDR2 FQGTGA. In nucleotides, the CDR3 is TGTGCCAGCAGCTTAACCGGGAGCAATCAGCCCCAGCATTTT. It encodes CASSLTGSNQPQHF.

This chain uses TRBV5-1 with TRBJ1-6; D might be TRBD1 (5 bases). V was shortened by 0 bases and J by 9 bases, with 19 bases between the two germline ends. Germline V gene lookup returns CDR1 SGHRS and CDR2 YFSETQ. This CDR3 comprises 17 residues. DNA of the CDR3: TGCGCCAGCAGCTTGGGGACAAACAAAGGGGTAGGTTCACCCCTCCACTTT. Encoded protein: CASSLGTNKGVGSPLHF.

V is TRBV7-8 and J is TRBJ2-3, with a weak D call TRBD1 (5 bases). Germline V gene lookup returns CDR1 SGHVS and CDR2 FQNEAQ. V lost 6 bases and J lost 2, with 18 bases in between. The CDR3 covers 16 residues. Written as DNA, the CDR3 is TGTGCCAGCAGTATTCGACAGACCGTTTCCACAGATACGCAGTATTTT. As protein: CASSIRQTVSTDTQYF.

This chain links TRBV27 with TRBJ1-2, with 8 positions matching TRBD1. CDR1 and CDR2 from the germline V gene are MNHEY and SMNVEV (reference sequence). With V trimmed by 5 bases and J by 5 bases, 7 bases remained unmatched. The CDR3 contains 14 residues. CDR3 sequence (DNA): TGTGCCAGCAGTCCTTCCGGACAGGGTTATGGCTACACCTTC. This sequence encodes CASSPSGQGYGYTF.

This clone was seen at least ten times. The rearrangement links TRBV4-1 to TRBJ1-1; the D is unclear. V lost 0 bases to trimming and J lost 5 bases, with 13 bases between them. Germline values: CDR1 MGHRA, CDR2 YSYEKL. CDR3 length equals 15 residues. CDR3 region: CASSQDREGKTEAFF. CDR3 coding DNA: TGCGCCAGCAGCCAAGATCGGGAGGGAAAGACTGAAGCTTTCTTT.